This T cell receptor beta chain was observed in a study of blood T cells in healthy people across ages. Primers used in a second PCR of roughly 6 to 11 cycles were a sample-barcoded 5' primer and a J-beta primer mix. TCRdb analysed the 5' RACE reads with MiXCR anew, one entry per CDR3 protein. Found here are about 680,000 distinct CDR3 sequences, 45% to 50% of them singletons; the top ten hold roughly a third. Germline values: CDR1 LGHNA, CDR2 YSLEER. The length of the CDR3 is 13 residues. V lost 5 bases to trimming and J lost 3 bases, with 7 bases between them. The individuals who served as donors were healthy Caucasians living in Russia, aged roughly 6 to 90.

The sequencing input was blood. The sequence came from a woman aged 60-75 years in good health. The chain uses TRBV4-3 and TRBJ1-4, with D uncertain. Here the CDR3 DNA reads TGCGCCAGCAGCGCAGCGTCTAATGAAAAACTGTTTTTT. Translation gives CASSAASNEKLFF.